Shown below are 30 T cell receptor beta chains from a single sample sequenced in a study of blood T cell repertoires in COVID-19 (dated by TCRdb to 2019 to 2021). The method behind the library was the immunoSEQ multiplex PCR assay. In its TCRdb copy, this immuneACCESS table keeps in-frame sequences only and misses some clones. Where compared with another copy, unresolved V genes explain less than half of these, and the others have no known cause. A total of about 120,000 clones appear in this sample, around 76% of them only once. The leading ten clones occupy about 2.3% of the sample. The sequenced material came from peripheral blood. The receptors shown here come from a man aged 65-85 years with acute or convalescent COVID-19.

This sequence joins TRBV6-5 and TRBJ1-2; D is unclear. Trimming cost V 5 bases and J 5 bases, with 18 bases left between them. The CDR3 runs 15 residues. The germline CDR1 and CDR2 sequences are MNHEY and SVGAGI. CDR3: CASSPPTSGIYGYTF. The DNA for the CDR3 is TGTGCCAGCAGTCCTCCGACATCGGGGATATATGGCTACACCTTC.

The chain links TRBV5-6 to TRBJ2-7, with D maybe TRBD2 (6 bases). In germline, CDR1 is SGHDT, CDR2 YYEEEE. The CDR3 has 15 amino acids. V was shortened by 4 bases and J by 3 bases, with 17 bases between the two germline ends. CDR3 in DNA: TGTGCCAGCAGCCAGGGACTCGAAGGCGGCTACGAGCAGTACTTC. The encoded protein is CASSQGLEGGYEQYF.

The J gene is TRBJ2-3, the V gene TRBV25-1; a weak D match, TRBD1 (6 bases). Germline assignment: CDR1 MGHDK and CDR2 SYGVNS. The CDR3 length is 13 residues. Trimming took off 6 bases at V and 1 base at J, with 8 bases between the two ends. CDR3 in amino acids: CASSAGGTDTQYF. CDR3 coding DNA: TGTGCCAGCAGCGCAGGGGGCACAGATACGCAGTATTTT. Complete variable domain (other parts from reference TRBV25-1 and TRBJ2-3): EADIYQTPRYLVIGTGKKITLECSQTMGHDKMYWYQQDPGMELHLIHYSYGVNSTEKGDLSSESTVSRIRTEHFPLTLESARPSHTSQYLCASSAGGTDTQYFGPGTRLTVL.

J is TRBJ1-4 and V is TRBV5-4, with TRBD1 as a possible D gene (6 bases). The V and J ends lost 0 bases and 6 bases respectively, with 18 bases between them. CDR3 length equals 17 residues. Germline assignment: CDR1 SGHNT and CDR2 YYREEE (reference sequence). The CDR3 DNA follows: TGTGCCAGCAGCTTGGATTCCGTGGGGGCCGCGGATGAAAAACTGTTTTTT. Translated, it gives CASSLDSVGAADEKLFF.

The CDR3 region is CAISVINLGLTNTEAFF. The DNA of the CDR3 is TGTGCCATCAGTGTTATTAACCTGGGACTGACCAACACTGAAGCTTTCTTT. This sequence joins TRBV10-3 and TRBJ1-1; a possible D gene is TRBD1 (5 bases). Trimming shortened V by 4 bases and J by 2 bases, and 20 bases separated the two germline ends. CDR1 is ENHRY, CDR2 SYGVKD, per germline. CDR3 size: 17 residues.

The rearrangement joins TRBV25-1 to TRBJ1-3; no clear D. This CDR3 is 14 amino acids long. V gave up 0 bases and J gave up 9 bases, with 12 bases separating them. CDR1 is MGHDK, CDR2 SYGVNS, per germline. CDR3 sequence: CASSEYGPVSTIYF. The CDR3 DNA is TGTGCCAGCAGTGAATATGGGCCAGTCTCCACCATATATTTT.

J is TRBJ1-3 and V is TRBV19; D is undetermined. CDR1 is LNHDA and CDR2 is SQIVND in the germline V gene (reference sequence). V dropped 7 bases and J dropped 4 bases, with 17 bases sitting between them. The CDR3 loop spans 15 amino acids. The CDR3 region is CASITGGSFGNTIYF. The DNA of the CDR3 is TGTGCCAGTATTACGGGAGGTTCGTTCGGAAACACCATATATTTT.

The chain recombines TRBV19 with TRBJ1-5; D not resolved. CDR1 LNHDA and CDR2 SQIVND come from the germline V gene (reference sequence). CDR3 length: 12 residues. The V and J ends lost 3 bases and 7 bases respectively, with 7 bases between them. CDR3 residues: CASSMPEQPQHF. In nucleotides, the CDR3 is TGTGCCAGTAGTATGCCGGAGCAGCCCCAGCATTTT.

The J gene is TRBJ1-3, the V gene TRBV11-3, with 11 bases identical to TRBD1. The length of the CDR3 is 15 residues. Trimming took 5 bases from V and 7 from J; bases not matched to a gene: 7. Per the germline V gene, CDR1 is SGHNT and CDR2 is YENEEA. CDR3 sequence reads: CASSRGQGEENTIYF. Here the CDR3 DNA reads TGTGCCAGCAGCAGGGGACAGGGGGAAGAGAACACCATATATTTT.

The chain employs TRBV3-1 (or the pseudogene TRBV3-2) and TRBJ2-1; 7 bases are shared with TRBD2. This CDR3 contains 15 residues. Germline loops: CDR1 LGHDT, CDR2 YNNKEL (reference sequence). Trimming removed 0 bases from V and 15 bases from J; junction bases left unmatched: 14. The CDR3 loop reads CASSQDALGAGTLFF. CDR3 DNA: TGTGCCAGCAGCCAAGATGCTCTGGGAGCGGGGACTTTGTTCTTC.

This chain joins TRBV25-1 and TRBJ2-7, with 10 bases matching TRBD1. This CDR3 has 16 residues. The V segment lost 3 bases and the J segment 3 bases; nucleotides outside the gene matches: 8. Germline V CDR1 and CDR2: MGHDK, SYGVNS. The CDR3 region is CASSDSRQGAGYEQYF. CDR3 nucleotides: TGTGCCAGCAGTGACTCTCGACAGGGGGCGGGCTACGAGCAGTACTTC.

V is TRBV4-1 and J is TRBJ2-5; a weak D match, TRBD2 (7 bases). Germline CDR1 MGHRA, CDR2 YSYEKL. The V end lost 0 bases, the J end lost 5 bases, and 19 bases lay between the germline ends. This CDR3 comprises 17 residues. CDR3 region: CASSQDYRGAGVETQYF. CDR3 bases: TGCGCCAGCAGCCAAGACTATCGGGGGGCTGGAGTGGAGACCCAGTACTTC.

This clone was seen a handful of times. The V and J genes are TRBV5-1 and TRBJ2-7, with a tentative D call TRBD2 (7 bases). V was pared by 0 bases and J by 3 bases, with 16 bases between. Germline lookup yields CDR1 SGHRS and CDR2 YFSETQ. The CDR3 has 16 residues. The CDR3 nucleotides read TGCGCCAGCAGCTTGGCCGGGGGGCCTCCTAACTACGAGCAGTACTTC. It yields the protein CASSLAGGPPNYEQYF.

This sequence joins TRBV7-3 and TRBJ2-3; D is undetermined. Trimming cost V 4 bases and J 2 bases, with 7 bases left between them. CDR3 size: 13 residues. The germline gives CDR1 SGHTA, CDR2 FQGTGA. CDR3 nucleotides: TGTGCCAGCAGCTCGAGCTACACAGATACGCAGTATTTT. Its protein is CASSSSYTDTQYF.

The chain combines TRBV5-4 with TRBJ1-1; the D is unclear. The CDR3 contains 13 residues. Trimming removed 1 base from V and 1 base from J, with 5 bases in between. From germline, CDR1 is SGHNT and CDR2 YYREEE (reference sequence). CDR3: CASSLRRNTEAFF. CDR3 DNA: TGTGCCAGCAGCTTGCGCAGGAACACTGAAGCTTTCTTT.

The chain recombines TRBV29-1 with TRBJ1-1; TRBD1 matches 8 bases. V shed 7 bases, J shed 2 bases, and the junction held 6 bases outside the gene matches. Per the germline V gene, CDR1 is SQVTM and CDR2 is ANQGSEA. The CDR3 totals 13 residues. CDR3 sequence: CSGGTGLNTEAFF. The CDR3, as DNA: TGCAGCGGAGGGACAGGCCTTAACACTGAAGCTTTCTTT.

This clone has ten or more counts. In DNA, the CDR3 is TGTGCCAGCAGTGACTCGAGCCGGGACACTGAAGCTTTCTTT. Residues: CASSDSSRDTEAFF. The V call is TRBV6-4, the J call TRBJ1-1, with unresolved D. The CDR3 totals 14 residues. CDR1 MRHNA and CDR2 SNTAGT come from the germline V gene. The V and J ends lost 0 bases and 3 bases respectively, with 8 bases between them.

This sequence joins TRBV10-1 and TRBJ1-3; D is uncertain. The CDR3 consists of 18 residues. V lost 1 base and J 2 bases, leaving 18 bases between the germline ends. Per germline, CDR1 WNHNN and CDR2 SYGVQD (reference sequence). CDR3 sequence reads: CASSEFSQAGRPGNTIYF. The CDR3 DNA reads as TGCGCCAGCAGTGAGTTCTCGCAGGCCGGGAGACCTGGAAACACCATATATTTT.

This chain uses TRBV7-9 with TRBJ2-2; 10 nucleotides agree with TRBD2. Germline values: CDR1 SEHNR, CDR2 FQNEAQ (reference sequence). The CDR3 sequence is 17 residues long. Trimming took 4 bases from V and 4 from J; bases not matched to a gene: 9. The CDR3, as DNA: TGTGCCAGCAGCTCCGGAGCGGGGGGGCAAGGCACCGGGGAGCTGTTTTTT. Protein sequence: CASSSGAGGQGTGELFF.

The rearrangement uses TRBV7-3 and TRBJ2-2, with D tentatively TRBD1 (6 bases). Germline V CDR1 and CDR2: SGHTA, FQGTGA. The CDR3 extends over 16 amino acids. Trimming removed 1 base from V and 4 bases from J, with 13 bases in between. The CDR3: CASSLNVGASTGELFF. The CDR3 DNA is TGTGCCAGCAGCTTAAATGTGGGGGCGAGCACCGGGGAGCTGTTTTTT. Using reference TRBV7-3 and TRBJ2-2 for the parts outside the CDR3, the full variable domain is GAGVSQTPSNKVTEKGKYVELRCDPISGHTALYWYRQSLGQGPEFLIYFQGTGAADDSGLPNDRFFAVRPEGSVSTLKIQRTERGDSAVYLCASSLNVGASTGELFFGEGSRLTVL.

This clone was detected only once. The chain recombines TRBV6-5 with TRBJ2-1; tentative D call: TRBD2 (7 bases). This CDR3 contains 14 residues. Per germline, CDR1 MNHEY and CDR2 SVGAGI. V was pared by 4 bases and J by 5 bases, with 12 bases between. The CDR3 region has the DNA TGTGCCAGCAGTTTTGCGGGGGCCAACAATGAGCAGTTCTTC. Amino acids: CASSFAGANNEQFF.

In this sample, this clone turned up a few times. J is TRBJ1-6 and V is TRBV9; D is unclear. This CDR3 has 14 amino acids. CDR1 and CDR2 (germline): SGDLS, YYNGEE. V lost 0 bases and J lost 6, with 7 bases in between. The CDR3 spells CASSVVGSNSPLHF. The CDR3, as DNA: TGTGCCAGCAGCGTAGTAGGGAGTAATTCACCCCTCCACTTT.

The chain employs TRBV4-2 and TRBJ2-1; maybe TRBD2 (7 bases). V was clipped by 6 bases and J by 1 base, with 13 bases between them. CDR1 and CDR2 (germline): LGHNA, YNFKEQ. This CDR3 region has 15 residues. CDR3 protein: CASRKGGDSYNEQFF. Here the CDR3 DNA reads TGTGCCAGCAGAAAGGGGGGGGATTCCTACAATGAGCAGTTCTTC.

The chain couples TRBV7-2 to TRBJ2-1; 12 nucleotides align to TRBD2. CDR3 length: 16 residues. The ends lost 5 bases at V and 5 bases at J; junction bases unmatched: 7. CDR1 is SGHTA, CDR2 FQGNSA, per germline. CDR3 DNA sequence: TGTGCCAGCAGCAAAAGCGGACTAGCGGGGAACAATGAGCAGTTCTTC. This encodes CASSKSGLAGNNEQFF. Combining the CDR3 with reference TRBV7-2 and TRBJ2-1 gives the whole variable domain GAGVSQSPSNKVTEKGKDVELRCDPISGHTALYWYRQSLGQGLEFLIYFQGNSAPDKSGLPSDRFSAERTGGSVSTLTIQRTQQEDSAVYLCASSKSGLAGNNEQFFGPGTRLTVL.

The chain joins TRBV2 to TRBJ2-5; weak D call: TRBD1 (6 bases). From germline, CDR1 is SNHLY and CDR2 FYNNEI. This CDR3 spans 15 amino acids. V lost 10 bases, J lost 7 bases, and 25 bases lay in between. The CDR3 bases are TGTGCCACCTTCCGGGACAACCTGGATGGGGGGACCCAGTACTTC. Amino acid sequence: CATFRDNLDGGTQYF.

The V call is TRBV6-2 or TRBV6-3, the J call TRBJ1-6; no clear D. There are 15 residues in the CDR3. Germline V CDR1 and CDR2: MNHEY, SVGEGT. V lost 4 bases to trimming and J lost 6 bases, with 13 bases between them. This chain's CDR3 is CASSSRSGFNSPLHF. CDR3 nucleotides: TGTGCCAGCAGTTCCCGCAGCGGATTTAATTCACCCCTCCACTTT.

V and J are TRBV5-4 and TRBJ2-5; D might be TRBD2 (5 bases). Trimming removed 1 base from V and 0 bases from J, with 13 bases in between. The CDR3 runs to 16 residues. Germline V gene lookup returns CDR1 SGHNT and CDR2 YYREEE (reference sequence). The CDR3 loop is CASSLIQRANQETQYF. The CDR3 nucleotides are TGTGCCAGCAGCTTGATTCAGAGGGCCAACCAAGAGACCCAGTACTTC.

The V gene is TRBV6-5, the J gene TRBJ1-2; a possible D gene is TRBD1 (6 bases). The ends were cut back, 6 bases at V and 4 bases at J, with 15 bases in the middle. This CDR3 spans 14 amino acids. Germline CDR1 reads MNHEY; CDR2 reads SVGAGI. CDR3 in amino acids: CASRAGGGGYGYTF. CDR3 sequence (DNA): TGTGCCAGCAGGGCCGGGGGGGGCGGCTATGGCTACACCTTC.

This clone was found a few times. The rearrangement uses TRBV5-1 and TRBJ2-5; D is possibly TRBD1 (5 bases). The CDR3 runs 16 residues. The germline V and J ends were trimmed by 2 bases and 5 bases, with 19 bases remaining between them. Germline V gene data show CDR1 as SGHRS and CDR2 as YFSETQ. The chain's CDR3 is CASSFTGQPYSETQYF. DNA for the CDR3: TGCGCCAGCAGCTTCACAGGTCAACCCTACAGTGAGACCCAGTACTTC.

This chain uses TRBV11-3 with TRBJ2-3; D not certain. V was shortened by 4 bases and J by 8 bases, with 7 bases between the two germline ends. Germline loops: CDR1 SGHNT, CDR2 YENEEA. The CDR3 is made up of 11 amino acids. Here the CDR3 DNA reads TGTGCCAGCAGCTCCATCGGTACGCAGTATTTT. This sequence encodes CASSSIGTQYF.